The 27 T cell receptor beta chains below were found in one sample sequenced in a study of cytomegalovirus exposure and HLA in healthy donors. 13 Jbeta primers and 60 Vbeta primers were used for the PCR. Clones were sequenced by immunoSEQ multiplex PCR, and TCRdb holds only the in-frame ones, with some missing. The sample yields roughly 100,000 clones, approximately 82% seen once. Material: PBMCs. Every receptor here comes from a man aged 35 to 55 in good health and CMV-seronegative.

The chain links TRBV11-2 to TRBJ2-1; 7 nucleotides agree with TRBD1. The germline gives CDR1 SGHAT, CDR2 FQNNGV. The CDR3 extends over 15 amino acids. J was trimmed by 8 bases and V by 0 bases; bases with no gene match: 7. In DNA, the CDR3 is TGTGCCAGCAGCTTAGACGCAGGGGGAACGCATGAGCAGTTCTTC. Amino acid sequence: CASSLDAGGTHEQFF.

The CDR3 DNA is TGTGCCAGCAGTGAAACCGGGACAGGGGACGAAAAACTGTTTTTT. This sequence encodes CASSETGTGDEKLFF. V is TRBV25-1 and J is TRBJ1-4, with 10 bases identical to TRBD1. Trimming cost V 2 bases and J 8 bases; bases outside gene matches: 5. This CDR3 comprises 15 residues. The germline V gene has CDR1 MGHDK and CDR2 SYGVNS.

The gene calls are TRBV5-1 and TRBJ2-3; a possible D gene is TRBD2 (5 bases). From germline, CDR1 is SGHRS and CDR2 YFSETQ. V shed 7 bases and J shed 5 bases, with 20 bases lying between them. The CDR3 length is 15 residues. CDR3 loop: CASQGSRAYGDTQYF. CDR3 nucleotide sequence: TGCGCCAGCCAAGGGAGTCGGGCTTACGGAGATACGCAGTATTTT.

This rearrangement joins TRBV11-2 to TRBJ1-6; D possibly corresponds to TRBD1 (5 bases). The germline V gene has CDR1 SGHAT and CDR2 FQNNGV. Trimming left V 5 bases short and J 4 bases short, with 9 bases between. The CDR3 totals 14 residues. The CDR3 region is CASSNSGYNSPLHF. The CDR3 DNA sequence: TGTGCCAGCAGCAATTCAGGGTATAATTCACCCCTCCACTTT.

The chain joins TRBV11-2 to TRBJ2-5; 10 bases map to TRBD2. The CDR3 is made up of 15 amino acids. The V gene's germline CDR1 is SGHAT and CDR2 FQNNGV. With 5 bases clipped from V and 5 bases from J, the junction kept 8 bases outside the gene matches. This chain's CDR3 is CASSISGGAWETQYF. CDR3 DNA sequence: TGTGCCAGCAGCATCAGCGGGGGGGCCTGGGAGACCCAGTACTTC.

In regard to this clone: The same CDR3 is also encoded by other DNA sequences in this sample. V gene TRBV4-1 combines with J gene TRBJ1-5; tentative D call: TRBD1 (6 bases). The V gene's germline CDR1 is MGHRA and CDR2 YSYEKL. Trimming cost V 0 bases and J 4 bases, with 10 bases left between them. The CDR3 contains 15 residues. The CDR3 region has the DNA TGCGCCAGCAGCCAAGATGAAGGGGGAAATCAGCCCCAGCATTTT. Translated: CASSQDEGGNQPQHF.

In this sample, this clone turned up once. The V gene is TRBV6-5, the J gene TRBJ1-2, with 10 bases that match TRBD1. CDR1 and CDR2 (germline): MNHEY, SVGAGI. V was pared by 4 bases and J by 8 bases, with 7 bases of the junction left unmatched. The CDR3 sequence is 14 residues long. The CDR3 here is CASSFRQGASGYTF. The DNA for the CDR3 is TGTGCCAGCAGTTTTAGACAGGGGGCGTCCGGCTACACCTTC.

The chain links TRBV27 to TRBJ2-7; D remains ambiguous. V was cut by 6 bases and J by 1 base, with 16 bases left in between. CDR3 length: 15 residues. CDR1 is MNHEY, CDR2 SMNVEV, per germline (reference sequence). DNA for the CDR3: TGTGCCAGCAGCCCCTCGGGTCGAGAATCCTACGAGCAGTACTTC. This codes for CASSPSGRESYEQYF.

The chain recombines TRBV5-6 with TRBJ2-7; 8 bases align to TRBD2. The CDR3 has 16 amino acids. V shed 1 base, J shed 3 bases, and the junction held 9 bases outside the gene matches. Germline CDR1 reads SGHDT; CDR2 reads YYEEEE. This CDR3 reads CASSLLVSGEFYEQYF. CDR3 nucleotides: TGTGCCAGCAGCTTGCTCGTTAGCGGGGAGTTCTACGAGCAGTACTTC.

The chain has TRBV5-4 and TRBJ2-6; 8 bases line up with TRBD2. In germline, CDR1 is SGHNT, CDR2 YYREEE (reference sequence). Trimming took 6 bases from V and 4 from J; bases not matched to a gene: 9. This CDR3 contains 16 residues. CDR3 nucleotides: TGTGCCAGCACTCTAGCGGGCGGTAGGGGGGCCAACGTCCTGACTTTC. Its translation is CASTLAGGRGANVLTF. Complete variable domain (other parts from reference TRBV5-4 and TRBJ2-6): ETGVTQSPTHLIKTRGQQVTLRCSSQSGHNTVSWYQQALGQGPQFIFQYYREEENGRGNFPPRFSGLQFPNYSSELNVNALELDDSALYLCASTLAGGRGANVLTFGAGSRLTVL.

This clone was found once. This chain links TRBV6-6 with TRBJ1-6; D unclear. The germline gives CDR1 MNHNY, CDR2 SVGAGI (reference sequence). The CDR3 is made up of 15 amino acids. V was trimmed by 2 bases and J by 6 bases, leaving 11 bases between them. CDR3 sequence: CASSYREAINSPLHF. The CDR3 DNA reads TGTGCCAGCAGTTACCGGGAAGCTATTAATTCACCCCTCCACTTT.

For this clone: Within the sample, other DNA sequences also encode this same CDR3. The CDR3 region has the DNA TGCGCCAGCAGCTTGGTGACTAGCGGGGGGACAGATACGCAGTATTTT. Translating gives CASSLVTSGGTDTQYF. V and J are TRBV5-1 and TRBJ2-3; 13 nucleotides line up with TRBD2. Unmatched junction bases numbered 1, after V lost 0 bases and J lost 3 bases. There are 16 residues in the CDR3. CDR1 and CDR2 (germline): SGHRS, YFSETQ.

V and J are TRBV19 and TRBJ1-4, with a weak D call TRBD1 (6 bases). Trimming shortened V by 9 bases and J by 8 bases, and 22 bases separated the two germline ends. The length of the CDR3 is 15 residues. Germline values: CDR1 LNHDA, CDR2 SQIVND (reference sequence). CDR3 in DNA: TGTGCCAGCAGCAGAGCAGGGGCCCTAAGGGAAAAACTGTTTTTT. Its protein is CASSRAGALREKLFF.

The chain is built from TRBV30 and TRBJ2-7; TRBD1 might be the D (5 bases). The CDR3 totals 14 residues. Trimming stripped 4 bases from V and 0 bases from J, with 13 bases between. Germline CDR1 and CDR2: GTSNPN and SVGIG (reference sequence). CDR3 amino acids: CAWTYPGHSYEQYF. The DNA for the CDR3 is TGTGCCTGGACCTACCCAGGGCACTCCTACGAGCAGTACTTC.

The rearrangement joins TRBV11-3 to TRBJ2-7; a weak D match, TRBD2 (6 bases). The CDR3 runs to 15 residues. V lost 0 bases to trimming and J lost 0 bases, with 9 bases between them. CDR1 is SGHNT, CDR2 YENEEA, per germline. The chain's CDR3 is CASSLDTGDSYEQYF. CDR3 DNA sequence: TGTGCCAGCAGCTTAGATACGGGGGACTCCTACGAGCAGTACTTC.

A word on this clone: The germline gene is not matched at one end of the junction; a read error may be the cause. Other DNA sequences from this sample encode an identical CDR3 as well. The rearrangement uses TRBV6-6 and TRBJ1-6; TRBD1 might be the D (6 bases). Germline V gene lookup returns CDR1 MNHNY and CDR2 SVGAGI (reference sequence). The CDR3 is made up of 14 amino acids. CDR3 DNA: TGTGCCAGCAGTTTCTCAGGGGAAGATTCACCTCTCCACTTT. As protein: CASSFSGEDSPLHF.

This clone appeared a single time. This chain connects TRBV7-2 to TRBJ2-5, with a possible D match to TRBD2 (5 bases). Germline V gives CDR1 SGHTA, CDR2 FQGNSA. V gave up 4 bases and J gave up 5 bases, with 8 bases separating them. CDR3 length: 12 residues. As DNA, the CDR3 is TGTGCCAGCAGCTGGAGAGGGGAGACCCAGTACTTC. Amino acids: CASSWRGETQYF.

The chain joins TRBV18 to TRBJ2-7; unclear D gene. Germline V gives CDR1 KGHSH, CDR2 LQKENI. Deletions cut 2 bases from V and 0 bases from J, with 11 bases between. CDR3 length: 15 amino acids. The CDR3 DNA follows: TGTGCCAGCTCACCAGACTCTCCCCTCTCCTACGAGCAGTACTTC. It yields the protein CASSPDSPLSYEQYF. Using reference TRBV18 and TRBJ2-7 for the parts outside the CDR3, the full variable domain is NAGVMQNPRHLVRRRGQEARLRCSPMKGHSHVYWYRQLPEEGLKFMVYLQKENIIDESGMPKERFSAEFPKEGPSILRIQQVVRGDSAAYFCASSPDSPLSYEQYFGPGTRLTVT.

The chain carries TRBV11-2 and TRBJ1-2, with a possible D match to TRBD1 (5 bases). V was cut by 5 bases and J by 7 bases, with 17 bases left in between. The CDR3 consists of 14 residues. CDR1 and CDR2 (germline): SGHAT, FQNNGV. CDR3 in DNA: TGTGCCAGCAGCCCGAGATGGGGGGAGGTTGGCTACACCTTC. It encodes CASSPRWGEVGYTF. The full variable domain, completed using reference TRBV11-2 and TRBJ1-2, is EAGVAQSPRYKIIEKRQSVAFWCNPISGHATLYWYQQILGQGPKLLIQFQNNGVVDDSQLPKDRFSAERLKGVDSTLKIQPAKLEDSAVYLCASSPRWGEVGYTFGSGTRLTVV.

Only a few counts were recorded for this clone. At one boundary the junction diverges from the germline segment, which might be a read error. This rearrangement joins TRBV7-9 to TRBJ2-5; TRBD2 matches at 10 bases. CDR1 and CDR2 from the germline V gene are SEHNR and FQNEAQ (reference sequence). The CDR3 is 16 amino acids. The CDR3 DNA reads TGTTCCAGCAGCTTACGTCAGCGGGGGGGACAAGAGACCCAGTACTTC. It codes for CSSSLRQRGGQETQYF.

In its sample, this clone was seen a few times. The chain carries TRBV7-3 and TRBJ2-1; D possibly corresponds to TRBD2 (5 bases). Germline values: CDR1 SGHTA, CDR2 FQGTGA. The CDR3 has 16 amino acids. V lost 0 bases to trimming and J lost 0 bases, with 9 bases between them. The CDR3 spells CASSLTSASSYNEQFF. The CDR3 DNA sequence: TGTGCCAGCAGCTTAACTAGCGCGAGCTCCTACAATGAGCAGTTCTTC.

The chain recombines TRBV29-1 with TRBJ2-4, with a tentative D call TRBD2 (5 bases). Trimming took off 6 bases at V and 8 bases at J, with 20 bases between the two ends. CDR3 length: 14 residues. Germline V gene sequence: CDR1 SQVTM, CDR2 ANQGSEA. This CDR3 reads CSVLPDFVRDIQYF. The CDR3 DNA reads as TGCAGCGTCCTTCCGGACTTCGTTAGGGACATTCAGTACTTC.

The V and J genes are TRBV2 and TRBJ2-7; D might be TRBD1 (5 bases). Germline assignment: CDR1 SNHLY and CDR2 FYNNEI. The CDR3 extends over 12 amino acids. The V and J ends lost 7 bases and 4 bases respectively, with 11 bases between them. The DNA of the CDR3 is TGTGCCAGCATTCAGGGATTGTACGAGCAGTACTTC. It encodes CASIQGLYEQYF.

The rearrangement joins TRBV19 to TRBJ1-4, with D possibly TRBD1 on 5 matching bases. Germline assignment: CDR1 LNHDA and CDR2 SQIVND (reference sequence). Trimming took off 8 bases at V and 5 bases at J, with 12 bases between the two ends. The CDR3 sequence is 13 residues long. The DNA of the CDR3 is TGTGCCAGTTCCGGGACTGAGAATGAAAAACTGTTTTTT. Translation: CASSGTENEKLFF.

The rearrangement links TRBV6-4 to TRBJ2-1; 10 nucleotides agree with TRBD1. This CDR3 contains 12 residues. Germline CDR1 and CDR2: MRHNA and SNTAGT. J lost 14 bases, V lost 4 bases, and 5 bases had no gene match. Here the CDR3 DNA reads TGTGCCAGCAGTGTCGGGACAGGGGTGAAGTTCTTC. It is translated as CASSVGTGVKFF.

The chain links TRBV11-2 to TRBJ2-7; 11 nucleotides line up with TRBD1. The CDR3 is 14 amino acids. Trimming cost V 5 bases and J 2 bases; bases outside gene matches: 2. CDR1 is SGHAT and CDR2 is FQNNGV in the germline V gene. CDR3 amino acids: CASSVGQGAYEQYF. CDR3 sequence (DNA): TGTGCCAGCAGCGTGGGACAGGGGGCCTACGAGCAGTACTTC.

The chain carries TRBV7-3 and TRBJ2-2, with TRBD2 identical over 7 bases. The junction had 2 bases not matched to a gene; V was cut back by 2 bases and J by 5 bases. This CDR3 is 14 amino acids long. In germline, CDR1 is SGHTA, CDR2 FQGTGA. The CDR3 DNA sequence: TGTGCCAGCAGCTTACAGCGGGGAACCGGGGAGCTGTTTTTT. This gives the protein CASSLQRGTGELFF.